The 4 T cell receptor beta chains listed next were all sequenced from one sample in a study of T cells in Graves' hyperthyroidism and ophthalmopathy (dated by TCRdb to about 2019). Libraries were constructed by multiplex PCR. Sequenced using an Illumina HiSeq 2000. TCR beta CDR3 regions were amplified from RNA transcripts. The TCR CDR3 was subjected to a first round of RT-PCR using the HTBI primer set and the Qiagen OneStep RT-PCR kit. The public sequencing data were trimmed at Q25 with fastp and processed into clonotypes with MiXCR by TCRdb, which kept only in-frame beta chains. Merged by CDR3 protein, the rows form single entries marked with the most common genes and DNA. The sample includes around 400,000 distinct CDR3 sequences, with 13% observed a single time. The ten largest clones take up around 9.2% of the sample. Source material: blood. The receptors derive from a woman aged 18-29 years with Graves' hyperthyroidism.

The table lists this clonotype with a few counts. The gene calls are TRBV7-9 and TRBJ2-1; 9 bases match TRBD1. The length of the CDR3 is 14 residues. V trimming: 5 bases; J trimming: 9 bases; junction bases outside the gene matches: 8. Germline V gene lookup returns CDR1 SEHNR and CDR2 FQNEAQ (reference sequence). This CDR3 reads CASSPTGGWVEQFF. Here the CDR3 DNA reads TGTGCCAGCAGCCCGACAGGGGGGTGGGTTGAGCAGTTCTTC.

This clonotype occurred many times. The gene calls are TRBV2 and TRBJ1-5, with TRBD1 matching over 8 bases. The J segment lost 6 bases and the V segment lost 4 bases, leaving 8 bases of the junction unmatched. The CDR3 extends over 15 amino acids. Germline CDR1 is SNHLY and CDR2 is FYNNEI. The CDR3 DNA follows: TGTGCCAGCAGTGGGGGGACAGGCCGAGCTCAGCCCCAGCATTTT. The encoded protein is CASSGGTGRAQPQHF.

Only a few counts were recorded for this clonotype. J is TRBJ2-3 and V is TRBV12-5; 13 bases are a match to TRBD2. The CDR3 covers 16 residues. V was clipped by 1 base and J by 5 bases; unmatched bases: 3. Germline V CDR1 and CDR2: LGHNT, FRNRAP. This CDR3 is CASGLGLAGGVDTQYF. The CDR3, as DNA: TGTGCTAGTGGTTTGGGACTAGCGGGGGGAGTAGATACGCAGTATTTT.

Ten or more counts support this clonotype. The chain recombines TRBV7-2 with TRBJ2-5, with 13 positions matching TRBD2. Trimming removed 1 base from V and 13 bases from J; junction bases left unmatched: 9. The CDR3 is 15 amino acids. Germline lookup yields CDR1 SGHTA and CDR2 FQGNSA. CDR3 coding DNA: TGTGCCAGCAGCTTAGGCCGAGGACTAGCGGGAGATTTGTACTTC. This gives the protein CASSLGRGLAGDLYF.